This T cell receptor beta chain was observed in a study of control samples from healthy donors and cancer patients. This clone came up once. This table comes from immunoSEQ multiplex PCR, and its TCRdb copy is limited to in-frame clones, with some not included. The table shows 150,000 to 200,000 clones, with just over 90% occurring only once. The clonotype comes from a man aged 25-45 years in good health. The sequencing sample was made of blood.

CDR3 coding DNA: TGTGCCAGCAGGGGGAGGGGACTTTACTACGAGCAGTACTTC. Translated: CASRGRGLYYEQYF. This chain joins TRBV6-5 and TRBJ2-7; TRBD2 matches 7 bases. The CDR3 is made up of 14 amino acids. The V gene end was trimmed by 6 bases and the J gene end by 3 bases; junction bases not matched to a gene: 8. The germline CDR1 and CDR2 sequences are MNHEY and SVGAGI.